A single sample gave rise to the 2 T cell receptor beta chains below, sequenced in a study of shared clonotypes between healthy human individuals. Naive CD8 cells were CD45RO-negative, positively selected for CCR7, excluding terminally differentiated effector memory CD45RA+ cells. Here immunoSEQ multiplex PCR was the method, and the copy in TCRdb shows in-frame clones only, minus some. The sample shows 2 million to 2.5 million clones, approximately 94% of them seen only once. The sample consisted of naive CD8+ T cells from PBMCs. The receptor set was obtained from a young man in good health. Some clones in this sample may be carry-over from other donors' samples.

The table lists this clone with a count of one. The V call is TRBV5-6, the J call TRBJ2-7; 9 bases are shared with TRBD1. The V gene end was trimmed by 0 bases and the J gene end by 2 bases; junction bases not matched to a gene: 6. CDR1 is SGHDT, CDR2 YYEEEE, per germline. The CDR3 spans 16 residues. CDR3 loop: CASSLAKGQGTYEQYF. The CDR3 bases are TGTGCCAGCAGCTTGGCCAAGGGACAGGGAACCTACGAGCAGTACTTC.

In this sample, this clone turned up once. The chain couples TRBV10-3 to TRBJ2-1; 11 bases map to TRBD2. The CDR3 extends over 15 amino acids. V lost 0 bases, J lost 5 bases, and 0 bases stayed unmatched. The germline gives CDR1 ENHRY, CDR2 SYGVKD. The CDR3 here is CAISESGLADNEQFF. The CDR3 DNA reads TGTGCCATCAGTGAGTCGGGACTAGCGGACAATGAGCAGTTCTTC.